The rows below give T cell receptor beta chains drawn from one sample of a study of blood T cell repertoires in COVID-19. TCRdb's copy holds only in-frame clones and misses some; the assay was immunoSEQ multiplex PCR. The sample holds approximately 290,000 clones, approximately 85% seen once. Material: PBMCs or T cells enriched from blood (not recorded which). Every receptor here comes from a woman in her twenties or thirties who had recovered from COVID-19. Both conserved end residues are part of each CDR3. Rows may omit the clone size; those that give it use once, few, many or a size class.

V gene,clone size,J gene,CDR3 protein
TRBV2,.,TRBJ2-7,CASLGGTGGSYEQYF
TRBV6-1,.,TRBJ1-2,CASSEGTGGAYGYTF
TRBV10-3,.,TRBJ1-3,CAISESRQGTGNTIYF
TRBV20-1,.,TRBJ2-7,CSASGGSRYEQYF
TRBV6-5,.,TRBJ1-1,CASRDRGTEAFF
TRBV7-2,.,TRBJ2-2,CASSLGLAVTGELFF
TRBV29-1,few,TRBJ1-1,CSVERGGGTEAFF
TRBV7-2,.,TRBJ2-3,CASSRTSGRGDTQYF
TRBV19,.,TRBJ2-1,CASSSLAGVSFNHNEQFF
TRBV28,.,TRBJ1-3,CASSPPGTPHSGNTIYF
TRBV5-1,.,TRBJ1-1,CASSLRGTGKGTEAFF
TRBV15,.,TRBJ1-4,CATSRDTGTGSEKLFF
TRBV19,.,TRBJ2-7,CASSIERPTLIWEQYF
TRBV6-6,.,TRBJ1-2,CASRVPGQGFGYTF
TRBV10-3,.,TRBJ1-1,CASASPVAEAFF
TRBV28,.,TRBJ1-5,CATHSMGRGNQPQHF
TRBV6-5,.,TRBJ2-1,CASSSDRRYYNEQFF
TRBV19,few,TRBJ2-7,CASSKTSGSVQYF
TRBV6-6,once,TRBJ1-2,CASRSQERGRGGYTF
TRBV24-1,.,TRBJ1-5,CATSPGHNSNQPQHF
TRBV29-1,few,TRBJ1-3,CSVDGTGSGNTIYF
TRBV7-3,.,TRBJ2-7,CASSSGLGTYEQYF